Listed here is a single T cell receptor beta chain. The antigen remains unidentified. These data come from a study of cytotoxic CD8 clonotypes in ibrutinib-treated CLL. In the study overall: Within the patient group, ten to twelve were relapsed/refractory and around 15 treatment-naive, and around 17 were IGHV unmutated. A mean of roughly 260,000 productive templates and tens of thousands of productive rearrangements was obtained per sample. Study results and caveats: Treatment saw public clonotypes, which were uncommon, either contract or stay stable. Baseline clonality, higher than in age-matched healthy donors, tracked circulating CD8+ T-cell counts.

The V gene lost 5 bases and the J gene lost 7 bases, with 17 bases spanning the gap. Germline-derived CDR1 and CDR2 are MGHRA and YSYEKL. The CDR3 is 15 residues long. TCRdb's copy holds only in-frame clones and misses some; the assay was immunoSEQ multiplex PCR. Of some 47,000 clones in the sample, around 52% were seen once. This chain connects TRBV4-1 to TRBJ1-4; maybe TRBD1 (6 bases). The source was PBMCs, collected after 24 months of ibrutinib treatment. This receptor was taken from a human donor with chronic lymphocytic leukemia. In DNA form, the CDR3 reads TGCGCCAGCAGCGAAGTGGGGGGCTGGGGTGAAAAACTGTTTTTT. Translation: CASSEVGGWGEKLFF.